This TCR beta chain was sequenced in a study of post-analysis software for immune sequencing data. The wider study: Patients with relapsing-remitting, secondary progressive and progressive-relapsing multiple sclerosis courses were all represented. Whole-study results and caveats: Elevated frequency relative to controls characterized roughly 5 TRBV segments in patients, TRBV5-6, TRBV5-1 and TRBV20-1 among them. Those with multiple sclerosis, the patient group, showed significantly lower normalized Chao1 diversity than controls.

TCR beta cDNA libraries included unique molecular identifiers. The yield from roughly 1 to 10 million T cells was around 500,000 cDNA molecules in total. In TCRdb, the PCR reads were re-called with MiXCR into one record per CDR3 protein. The data contain about 810,000 distinct CDR3 sequences, roughly half of them singletons. Remarks on this clonotype: What it recognizes is unknown.

This CDR3 is built from 18 residues. The junction had 14 bases not matched to a gene; V was cut back by 4 bases and J by 2 bases. Germline lookup yields CDR1 SNHLY and CDR2 FYNNEI. This clonotype was obtained from a girl aged 5 to 17 with multiple sclerosis. Sequences were obtained from blood. The gene calls are TRBV2 and TRBJ2-1; TRBD2 matches at 7 bases. CDR3 in DNA: TGTGCCAGCAGTGCCCGTCTAGCGGACCACCTTACCTACAATGAGCAGTTCTTC. Amino acid sequence: CASSARLADHLTYNEQFF.